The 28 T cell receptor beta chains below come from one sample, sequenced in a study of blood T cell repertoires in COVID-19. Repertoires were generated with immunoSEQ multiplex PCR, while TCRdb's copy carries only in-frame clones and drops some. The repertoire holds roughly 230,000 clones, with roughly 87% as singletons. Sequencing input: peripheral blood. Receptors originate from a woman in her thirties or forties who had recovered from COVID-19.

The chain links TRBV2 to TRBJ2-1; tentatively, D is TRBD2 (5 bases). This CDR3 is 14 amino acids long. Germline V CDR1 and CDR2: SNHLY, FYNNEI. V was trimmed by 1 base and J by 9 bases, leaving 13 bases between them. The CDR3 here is CASSEVVAIGEQFF. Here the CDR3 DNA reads TGTGCCAGCAGTGAAGTGGTAGCGATCGGTGAGCAGTTCTTC.

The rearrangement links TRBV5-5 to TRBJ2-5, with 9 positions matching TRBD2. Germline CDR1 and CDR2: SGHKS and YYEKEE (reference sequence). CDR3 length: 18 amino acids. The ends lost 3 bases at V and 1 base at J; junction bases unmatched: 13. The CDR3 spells CASSYTPGLAGLQETQYF. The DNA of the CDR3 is TGTGCCAGCAGCTACACCCCGGGACTAGCTGGGCTCCAAGAGACCCAGTACTTC.

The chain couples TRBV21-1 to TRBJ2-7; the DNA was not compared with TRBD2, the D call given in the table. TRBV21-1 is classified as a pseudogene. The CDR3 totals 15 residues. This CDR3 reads CASKPGLAGAYEQYF. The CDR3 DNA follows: TGTGCCAGCAAGCCGGGACTAGCGGGGGCCTACGAGCAGTACTTC.

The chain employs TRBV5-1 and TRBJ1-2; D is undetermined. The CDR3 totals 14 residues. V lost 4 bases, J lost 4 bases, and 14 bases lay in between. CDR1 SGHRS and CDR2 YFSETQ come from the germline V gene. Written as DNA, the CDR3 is TGCGCCAGCAGCCCCCCAGGTTTGGGCTATGGCTACACCTTC. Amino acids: CASSPPGLGYGYTF.

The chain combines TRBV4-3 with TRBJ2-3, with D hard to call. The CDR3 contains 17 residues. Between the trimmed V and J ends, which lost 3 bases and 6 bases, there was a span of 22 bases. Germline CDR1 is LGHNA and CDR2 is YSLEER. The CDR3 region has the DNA TGCGCCAGCAGCCACCTATGGGCCAGGCCGCCCCCCGATACGCAGTATTTT. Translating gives CASSHLWARPPPDTQYF.

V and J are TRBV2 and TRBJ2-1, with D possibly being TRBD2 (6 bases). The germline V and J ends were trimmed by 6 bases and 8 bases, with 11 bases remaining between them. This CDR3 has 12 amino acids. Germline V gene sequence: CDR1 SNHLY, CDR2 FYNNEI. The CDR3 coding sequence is TGTGCCAGCAGGGGGGGAGGCTATGAGCAGTTCTTC. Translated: CASRGGGYEQFF.

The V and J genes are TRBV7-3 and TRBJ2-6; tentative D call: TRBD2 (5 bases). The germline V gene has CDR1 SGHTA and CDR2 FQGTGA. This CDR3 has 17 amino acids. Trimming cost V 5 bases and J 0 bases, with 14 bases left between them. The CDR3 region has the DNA TGTGCCAGCAGCGCCATAACTACTAGCTCTGGGGCCAACGTCCTGACTTTC. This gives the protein CASSAITTSSGANVLTF.

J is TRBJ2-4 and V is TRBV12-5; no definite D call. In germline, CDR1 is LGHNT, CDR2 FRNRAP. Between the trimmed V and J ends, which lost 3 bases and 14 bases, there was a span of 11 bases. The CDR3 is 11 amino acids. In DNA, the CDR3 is TGTGCTAGTGGTTTAGTAGTCCCGGAGTACTTC. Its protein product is CASGLVVPEYF.

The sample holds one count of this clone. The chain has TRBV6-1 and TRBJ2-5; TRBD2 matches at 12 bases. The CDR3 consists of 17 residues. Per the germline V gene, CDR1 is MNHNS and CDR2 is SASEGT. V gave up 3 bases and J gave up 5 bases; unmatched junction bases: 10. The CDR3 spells CASSDRTSGRRGETQYF. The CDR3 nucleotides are TGTGCCAGCAGTGATCGAACTAGCGGGAGGAGGGGCGAGACCCAGTACTTC.

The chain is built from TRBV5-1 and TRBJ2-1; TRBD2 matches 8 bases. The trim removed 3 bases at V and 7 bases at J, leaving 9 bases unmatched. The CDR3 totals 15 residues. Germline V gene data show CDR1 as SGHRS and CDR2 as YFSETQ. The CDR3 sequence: CASSWTGGGINEQFF. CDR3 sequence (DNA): TGCGCCAGCAGCTGGACGGGCGGGGGGATAAATGAGCAGTTCTTC.

The CDR3 protein is CASSLTSGDPGTQYF. CDR3 sequence (DNA): TGTGCCAGCAGTTTGACTAGCGGGGATCCGGGGACCCAGTACTTC. The chain is built from TRBV2 and TRBJ2-5; TRBD2 matches at 11 bases. Germline V lookup: CDR1 SNHLY, CDR2 FYNNEI. Trimming took 5 bases from V and 7 from J; bases not matched to a gene: 9. The CDR3 is made up of 15 amino acids.

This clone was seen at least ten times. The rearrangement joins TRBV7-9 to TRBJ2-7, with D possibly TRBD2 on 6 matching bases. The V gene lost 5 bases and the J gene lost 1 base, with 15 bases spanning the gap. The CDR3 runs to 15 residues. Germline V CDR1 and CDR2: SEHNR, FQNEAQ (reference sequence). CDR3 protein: CASSPGGVTSYEQYF. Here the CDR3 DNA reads TGTGCCAGCAGCCCAGGCGGGGTGACTTCCTACGAGCAGTACTTC.

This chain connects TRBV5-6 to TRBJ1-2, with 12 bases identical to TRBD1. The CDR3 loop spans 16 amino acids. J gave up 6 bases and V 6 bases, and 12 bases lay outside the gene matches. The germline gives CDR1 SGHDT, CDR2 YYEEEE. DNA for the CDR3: TGTGCCAGCACTCCTGAGTTTGGGACAGGGGGCGATGGCTACACCTTC. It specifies CASTPEFGTGGDGYTF. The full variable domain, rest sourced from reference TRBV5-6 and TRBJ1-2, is DAGVTQSPTHLIKTRGQQVTLRCSPKSGHDTVSWYQQALGQGPQFIFQYYEEEERQRGNFPDRFSGHQFPNYSSELNVNALLLGDSALYLCASTPEFGTGGDGYTFGSGTRLTVV.

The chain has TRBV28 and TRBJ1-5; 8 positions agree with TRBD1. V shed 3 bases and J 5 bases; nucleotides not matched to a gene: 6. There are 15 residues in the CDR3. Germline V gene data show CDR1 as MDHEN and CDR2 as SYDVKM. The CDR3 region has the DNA TGTGCCAGCAGTTTTTACACAGGGGGGCATCAGCCCCAGCATTTT. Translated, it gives CASSFYTGGHQPQHF.

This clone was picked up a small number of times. CDR3 amino acids: CASSLAGSFEQFF. The CDR3 DNA reads as TGTGCCAGCAGCCTAGCCGGTTCTTTCGAGCAGTTCTTC. V is TRBV27 and J is TRBJ2-1; maybe TRBD2 (5 bases). This CDR3 has 13 residues. Germline-derived CDR1 and CDR2 are MNHEY and SMNVEV (reference sequence). V was trimmed by 6 bases and J by 10 bases, leaving 16 bases between them.

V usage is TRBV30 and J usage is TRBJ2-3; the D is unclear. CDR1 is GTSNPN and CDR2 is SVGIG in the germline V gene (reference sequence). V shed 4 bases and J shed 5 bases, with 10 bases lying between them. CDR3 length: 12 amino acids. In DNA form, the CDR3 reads TGTGCCTGGACTCCTCAGGTAGATACGCAGTATTTT. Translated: CAWTPQVDTQYF. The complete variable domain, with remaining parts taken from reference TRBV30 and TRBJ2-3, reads SQTIHQWPATLVQPVGSPLSLECTVEGTSNPNLYWYRQAAGRGLQLLFYSVGIGQISSEVPQNLSASRPQDRQFILSSKKLLLSDSGFYLCAWTPQVDTQYFGPGTRLTVL.

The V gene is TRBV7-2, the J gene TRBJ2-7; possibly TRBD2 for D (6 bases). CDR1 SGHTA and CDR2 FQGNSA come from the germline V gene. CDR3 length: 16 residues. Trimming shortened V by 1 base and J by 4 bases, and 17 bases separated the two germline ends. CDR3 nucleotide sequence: TGTGCCAGCAGCTTAGGAGGGCATAGTGGGACTTACGAGCAGTACGTC. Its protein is CASSLGGHSGTYEQYV.

CDR3 DNA: TGTGCCAGCAGTAGGATTTCCCCCAGGAACTCCTACGAGCAGTACGTC. Protein product: CASSRISPRNSYEQYV. V gene TRBV6-2 or TRBV6-3 combines with J gene TRBJ2-7; D remains unclear. CDR1 MNHEY and CDR2 SVGEGT come from the germline V gene. The CDR3 is 16 amino acids. Trimming cost V 5 bases and J 0 bases, with 17 bases left between them.

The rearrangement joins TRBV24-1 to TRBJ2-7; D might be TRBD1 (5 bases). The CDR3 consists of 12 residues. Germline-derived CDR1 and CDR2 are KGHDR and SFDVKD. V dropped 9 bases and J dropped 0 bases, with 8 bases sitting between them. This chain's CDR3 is CATQGSSYEQYF. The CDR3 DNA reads TGTGCCACCCAGGGAAGCTCCTACGAGCAGTACTTC.

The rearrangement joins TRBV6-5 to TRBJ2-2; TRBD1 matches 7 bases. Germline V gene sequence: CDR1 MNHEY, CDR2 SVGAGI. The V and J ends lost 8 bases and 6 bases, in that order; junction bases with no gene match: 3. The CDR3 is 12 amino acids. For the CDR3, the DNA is TGTGCCAGCGACAGGGAGTCCGGGGAGCTGTTTTTT. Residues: CASDRESGELFF.

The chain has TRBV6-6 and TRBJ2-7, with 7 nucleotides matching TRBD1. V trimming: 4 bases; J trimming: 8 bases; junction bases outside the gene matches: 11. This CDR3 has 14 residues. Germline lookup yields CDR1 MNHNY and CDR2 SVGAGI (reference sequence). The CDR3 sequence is CASSSRTGLSKQYV. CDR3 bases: TGTGCCAGCAGTTCCAGGACAGGCCTGTCGAAGCAGTACGTC.

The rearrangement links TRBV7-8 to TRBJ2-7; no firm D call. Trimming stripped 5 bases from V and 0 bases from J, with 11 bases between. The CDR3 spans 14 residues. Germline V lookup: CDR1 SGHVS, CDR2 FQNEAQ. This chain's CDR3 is CASSAGPSSYEQYV. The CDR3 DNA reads TGTGCCAGCAGCGCAGGCCCCAGCTCCTACGAGCAGTACGTC.

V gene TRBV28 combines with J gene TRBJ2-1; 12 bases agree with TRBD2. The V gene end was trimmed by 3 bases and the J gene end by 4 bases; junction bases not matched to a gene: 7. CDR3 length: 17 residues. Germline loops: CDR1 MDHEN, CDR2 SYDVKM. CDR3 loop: CASSFGALAGGYNEQFF. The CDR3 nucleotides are TGTGCCAGCAGTTTTGGGGCACTAGCGGGGGGTTACAATGAGCAGTTCTTC.

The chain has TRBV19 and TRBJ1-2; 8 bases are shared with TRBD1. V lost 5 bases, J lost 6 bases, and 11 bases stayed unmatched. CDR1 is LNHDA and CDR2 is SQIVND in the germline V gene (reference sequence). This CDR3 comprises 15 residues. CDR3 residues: CASSAQGAEGNGYTF. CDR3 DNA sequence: TGTGCCAGTAGTGCCCAGGGGGCGGAGGGGAATGGCTACACCTTC.

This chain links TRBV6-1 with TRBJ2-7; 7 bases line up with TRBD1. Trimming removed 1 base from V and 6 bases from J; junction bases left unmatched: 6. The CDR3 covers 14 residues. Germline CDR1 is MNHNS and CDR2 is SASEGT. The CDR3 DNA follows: TGTGCCAGCAGTGAAGTTGGGACAGCGACCGAGCAGTACTTC. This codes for CASSEVGTATEQYF.

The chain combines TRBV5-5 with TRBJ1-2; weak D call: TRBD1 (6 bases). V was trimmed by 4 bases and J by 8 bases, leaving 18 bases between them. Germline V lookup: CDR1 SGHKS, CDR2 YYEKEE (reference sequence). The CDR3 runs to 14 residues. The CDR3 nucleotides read TGTGCCAGCAGCCCAAGGTCTGGGGGCGAGGGCTACACCTTC. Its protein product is CASSPRSGGEGYTF.

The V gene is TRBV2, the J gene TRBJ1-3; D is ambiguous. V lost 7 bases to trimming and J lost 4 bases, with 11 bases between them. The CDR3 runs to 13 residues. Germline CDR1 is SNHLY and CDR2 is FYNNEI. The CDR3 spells CASKAGEGNTIYF. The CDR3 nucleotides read TGTGCCAGCAAAGCGGGAGAGGGAAACACCATATATTTT.

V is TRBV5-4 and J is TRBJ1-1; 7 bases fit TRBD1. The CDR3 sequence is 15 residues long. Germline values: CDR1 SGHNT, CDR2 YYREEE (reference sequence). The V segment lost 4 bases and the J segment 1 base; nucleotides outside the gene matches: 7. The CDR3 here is CASSRSRTGNTEAFF. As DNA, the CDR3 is TGTGCCAGCAGCAGGTCCCGGACAGGGAACACTGAAGCTTTCTTT.